This entry concerns a single T cell receptor beta chain. The target antigen is unknown. V shed 2 bases and J shed 0 bases, with 5 bases lying between them. This CDR3 spans 14 amino acids. One entry per CDR3 protein results from TCRdb running MiXCR on the RT-PCR reads. The table lists more than 400,000 distinct CDR3 sequences, around 7.7% of them singletons. The sample is drawn from a study of response to subunit inactivated influenza vaccine. General observations from the study: Each seasonal influenza vaccination recruits few new T cells, the authors suggested.

Source: PBMCs from blood, taken around 25 months after vaccination. The chain employs TRBV12-3 or TRBV12-4 and TRBJ1-3; D unresolved. The sequence derives from a man in his fifties or sixties who received an inactivated influenza vaccine. In DNA, the CDR3 is TGTGCCAGCAGTTTACGGGACTCTGGAAACACCATATATTTT. It is translated as CASSLRDSGNTIYF.